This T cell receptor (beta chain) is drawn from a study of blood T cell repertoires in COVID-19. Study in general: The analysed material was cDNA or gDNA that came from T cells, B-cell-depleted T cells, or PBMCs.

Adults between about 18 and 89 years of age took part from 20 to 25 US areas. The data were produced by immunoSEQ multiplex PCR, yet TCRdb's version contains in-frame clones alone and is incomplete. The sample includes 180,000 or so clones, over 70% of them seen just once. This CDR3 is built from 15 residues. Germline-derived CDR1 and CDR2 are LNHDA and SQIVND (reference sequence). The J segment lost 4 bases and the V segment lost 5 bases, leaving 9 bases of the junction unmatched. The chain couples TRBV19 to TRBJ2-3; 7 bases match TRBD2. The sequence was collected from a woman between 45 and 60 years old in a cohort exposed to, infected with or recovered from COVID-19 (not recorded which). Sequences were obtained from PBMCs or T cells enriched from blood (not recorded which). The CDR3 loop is CASSQGGPQPDTQYF. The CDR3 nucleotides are TGTGCCAGTAGTCAGGGAGGGCCTCAGCCAGATACGCAGTATTTT.